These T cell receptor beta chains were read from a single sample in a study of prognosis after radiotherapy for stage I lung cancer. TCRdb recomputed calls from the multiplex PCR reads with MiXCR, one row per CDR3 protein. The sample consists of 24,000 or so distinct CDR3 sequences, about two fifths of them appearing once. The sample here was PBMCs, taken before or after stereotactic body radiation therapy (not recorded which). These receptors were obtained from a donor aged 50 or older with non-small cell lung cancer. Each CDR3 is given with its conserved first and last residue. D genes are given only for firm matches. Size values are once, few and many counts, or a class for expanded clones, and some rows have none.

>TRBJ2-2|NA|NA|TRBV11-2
TGTGCCAGCAAATTATTTAGCGGTACGAACACCGGGGAGCTGTTTTTT
CASKLFSGTNTGELFF
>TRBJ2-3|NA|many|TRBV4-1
TGCGCCAGCAGTCGGACCGTGGGCCTCCTAGGGACGCAGTATTTT
CASSRTVGLLGTQYF
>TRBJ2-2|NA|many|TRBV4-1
TGCGCCAGCAGCCAAGCTGGCACCAACGCGAACACCGGGGAGCTGTTTTTT
CASSQAGTNANTGELFF
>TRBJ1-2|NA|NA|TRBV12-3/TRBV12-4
TGTGCCAGCAGCGCAAATTCTTTATTTTCACGACAGAACTATCGCTACACCTTC
CASSANSLFSRQNYRYTF
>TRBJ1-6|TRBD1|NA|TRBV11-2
TGTGCCAGCAGCCGGGACAGGGCCGGCTCACCCCTCCACTTT
CASSRDRAGSPLHF
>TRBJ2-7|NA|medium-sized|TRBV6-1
TGTGCCAGCAGTGTAGGGGTATCCAAGTACGAGCAGTACTTC
CASSVGVSKYEQYF
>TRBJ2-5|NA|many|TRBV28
TGTGCCAGCAGTCTGTTCCGAGAGACCCAGTACTTC
CASSLFRETQYF
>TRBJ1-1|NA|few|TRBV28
TGTGCCAGCAGTTTAATAAATGTCAGGGGCAGGAACACTGAAGCTTTCTTT
CASSLINVRGRNTEAFF
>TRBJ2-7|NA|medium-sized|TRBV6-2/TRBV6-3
TGTGCCAGCAGCTACAGGGTTGGGTACGAGCAGTACTTC
CASSYRVGYEQYF
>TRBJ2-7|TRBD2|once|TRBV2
TGTGCCAGCAGTCCTGACCTACTAGCGGTGGGCGGCGAGCAGTACTTC
CASSPDLLAVGGEQYF
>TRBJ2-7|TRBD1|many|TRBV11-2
TGTGCCAGCAGCTTAGATAGGGACAGGTTGCACTTC
CASSLDRDRLHF
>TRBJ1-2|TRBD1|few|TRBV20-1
TGCAGTGCTCCGTACAGGGGTTATGGCTACACCTTC
CSAPYRGYGYTF
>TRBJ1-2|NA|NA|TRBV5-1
TGCGCCAGCAGCTTTGTCACGGGGGCTCTTAACTATGGCTACACCTTC
CASSFVTGALNYGYTF
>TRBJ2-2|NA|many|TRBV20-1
TGCAGTGCTAGAGATTTCCAGGCCCAGGGAGCCGGGGAGCTGTTTTTT
CSARDFQAQGAGELFF
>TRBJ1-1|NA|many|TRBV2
TGTGCCAGCAGCTATCAGGGTAACACTGAAGCTTTCTTT
CASSYQGNTEAFF
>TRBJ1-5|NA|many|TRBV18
TGTGCCAGCTCCGGAAGGTTAAATCAGCCCCAGCATTTT
CASSGRLNQPQHF
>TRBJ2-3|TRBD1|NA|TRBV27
TGTGCCAGCAGTTTAACGGACAGGGGGCGGTCAGATACGCAGTATTTT
CASSLTDRGRSDTQYF
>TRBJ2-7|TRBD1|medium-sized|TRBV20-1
TGCAGTGCTAGAGATGGACAGGGGACAACCGAGCAGTACTTC
CSARDGQGTTEQYF
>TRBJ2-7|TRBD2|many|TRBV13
TGTGCCAGCAGCTTGTTAGTAGGACTAGTTGGTCGGGAGCAGTACTTC
CASSLLVGLVGREQYF
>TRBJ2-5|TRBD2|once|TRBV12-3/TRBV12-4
TGTGCCAGCCGTCCTAGCGGGAGGGCCGGAGAAGAGACCCAGTACTTC
CASRPSGRAGEETQYF
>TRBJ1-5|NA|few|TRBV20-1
TGCAGTGCTCGGACAGCCGAGAGCAATCAGCCCCAGCATTTT
CSARTAESNQPQHF
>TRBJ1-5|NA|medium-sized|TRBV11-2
TGTGCCAGCAGCAAGGAAAGAAATCAGCCCCAGCATTTT
CASSKERNQPQHF
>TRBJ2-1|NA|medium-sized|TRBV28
TGTGCCAGCACCTTCTTGGGGTCGGATGAGCAGTTCTTC
CASTFLGSDEQFF
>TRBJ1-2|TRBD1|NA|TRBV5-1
TGCGCCAGCAGCCGGGGACAGGGGGAGACGTATGGCTACACCTTC
CASSRGQGETYGYTF
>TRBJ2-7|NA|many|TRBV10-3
TGTGCCATCACTGAAAGGGACGGAACCTACGAGCAGTACTTC
CAITERDGTYEQYF
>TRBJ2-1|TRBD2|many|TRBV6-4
TGTGCCAGCAGTTACGGGTTTTGGACTAGCGGGAGAGGCGAGCAGTTCTTC
CASSYGFWTSGRGEQFF
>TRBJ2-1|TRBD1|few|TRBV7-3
TGTGCCAGCAGCTTTGGGACAGGGGTCTACAATGAGCAGTTCTTC
CASSFGTGVYNEQFF
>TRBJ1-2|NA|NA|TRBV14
TGTGCCAGCAGCCAGCACGGGGGCTATGGCTACACCTTC
CASSQHGGYGYTF
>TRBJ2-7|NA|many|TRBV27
TGTGCCAGCAGTTTTAGCCCTCCCGCTAGGTACGAGCAGTACTTC
CASSFSPPARYEQYF
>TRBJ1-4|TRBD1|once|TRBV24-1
TGTGCCACCAGTGACTCCCGGGACAGGGGCGCCCCTAATGAAAAACTGTTTTTT
CATSDSRDRGAPNEKLFF
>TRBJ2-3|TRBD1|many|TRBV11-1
TGTGCCAGCAGCTCCGACAGGGTGGTAGATACGCAGTATTTT
CASSSDRVVDTQYF
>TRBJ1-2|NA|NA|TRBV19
TGTGCCAGTAGAACCGGGACTATGGGCGGCTACACCTTC
CASRTGTMGGYTF
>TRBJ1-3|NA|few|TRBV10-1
TGCGCCAGCAGCCCAGAAGCAACTGGAAACACCATATATTTT
CASSPEATGNTIYF
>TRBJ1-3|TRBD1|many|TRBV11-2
TGTGCCAGCAGCACATCTTCAGGGGGCACCTCTGGAAACACCATATATTTT
CASSTSSGGTSGNTIYF
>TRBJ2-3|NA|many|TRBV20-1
TGCAGTGCAAAGACTAGCACAGATACGCAGTATTTT
CSAKTSTDTQYF
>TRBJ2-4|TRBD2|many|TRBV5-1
TGCGCCAGCAGCTTGGGGGTAGCGGGCTTGGGCAACATTCAGTACTTC
CASSLGVAGLGNIQYF
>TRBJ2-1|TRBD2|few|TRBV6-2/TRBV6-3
TGTGCCAGCAGTTCCGGGACTAGCAGCGATGAGCAGTTCTTC
CASSSGTSSDEQFF
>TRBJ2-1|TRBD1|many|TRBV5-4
TGTGCCAGCAGCTTGGAAGTGGGCAGGGGGCAGGGTGAGCAGTTCTTC
CASSLEVGRGQGEQFF
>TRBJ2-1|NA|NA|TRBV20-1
TGCAGTGCTAGAGAGGGGAATGAGCAGTTCTTC
CSAREGNEQFF
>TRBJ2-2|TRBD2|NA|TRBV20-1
TGCAGTGCTAGCGGCCTAGCGGGGGCTAACACCGTGGAGCTGTTTTTT
CSASGLAGANTVELFF
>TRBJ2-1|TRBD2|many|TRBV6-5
TGTGCCAGCAGTTATCCGTCTAGCGGGGGATTCTACAATGAGCAGTTCTTC
CASSYPSSGGFYNEQFF
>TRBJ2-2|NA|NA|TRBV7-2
TGTGCCAGCAGCCCTTACCGGCCCGACACCGGGGAGCTGTTTTTT
CASSPYRPDTGELFF
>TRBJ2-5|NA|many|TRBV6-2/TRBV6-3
TGTGCCAGCAGTGGCCGGCAAGAGACCCAGTACTTC
CASSGRQETQYF
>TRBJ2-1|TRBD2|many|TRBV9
TGTGCCAGCAGCGAAAGCGGGAGGTCCTACAATGAGCAGTTCTTC
CASSESGRSYNEQFF
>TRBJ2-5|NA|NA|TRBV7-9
TGTGCCAGCAGCGGAGCGCCCTACCAAGAGACCCAGTACTTC
CASSGAPYQETQYF
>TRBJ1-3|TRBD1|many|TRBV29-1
TGCAGCGCCCTGACAGGGGGCTATGGAAACACCATATATTTT
CSALTGGYGNTIYF
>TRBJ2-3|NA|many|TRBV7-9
TGTGCCAGCAGCTTAGCAGGGGTGAGAGATACGCAGTATTTT
CASSLAGVRDTQYF
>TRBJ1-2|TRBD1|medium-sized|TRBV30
TGTGCCTGGAGTGTGGGACAGGGGGCTGGCTACACCTTC
CAWSVGQGAGYTF
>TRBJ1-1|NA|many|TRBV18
TGTGCCAGCTCACCTAGGCCGCAGAACACTGAAGCTTTCTTT
CASSPRPQNTEAFF
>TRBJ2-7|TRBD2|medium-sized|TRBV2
TGTGCCATCCCAGGGACTAGCGACCCCTACGAGCAGTACTTC
CAIPGTSDPYEQYF
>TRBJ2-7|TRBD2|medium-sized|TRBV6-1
TGTGCCAGCCAGGCCCTGGGACTAGCGGGAGGGGAGCAGTACTTC
CASQALGLAGGEQYF
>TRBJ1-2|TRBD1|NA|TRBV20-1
TGCAGTGCTAGCACAACAGGGGTCACTAACTATGGCTACACCTTC
CSASTTGVTNYGYTF
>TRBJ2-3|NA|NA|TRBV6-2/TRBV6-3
TGTGCCAGCAGTTACGGGGGGCGGACAGATATTCAGTATTTT
CASSYGGRTDIQYF
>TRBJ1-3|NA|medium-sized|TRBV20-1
TGCAGTGCTAGACAGGGGAGAAACACCATATATTTT
CSARQGRNTIYF
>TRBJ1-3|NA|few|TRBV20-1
TGCAGTGCTAGAGTCCAAAGTTTAAACACCATATATTTT
CSARVQSLNTIYF
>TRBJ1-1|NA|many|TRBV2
TGTGCCAGCAGTAAACAGGGTACTGAAGCTTTCTTT
CASSKQGTEAFF
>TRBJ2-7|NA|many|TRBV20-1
TGCAGTGCTAGATTGGGGTCCACGGTCGAGCAGTACTTC
CSARLGSTVEQYF
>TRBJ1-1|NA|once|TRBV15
TGTGCCACCAGCAGAGATGGGTTTACTGAAGCTTTCTTT
CATSRDGFTEAFF